Below, one T cell receptor (beta chain) is given with its context. The target antigen is unknown. Germline lookup yields CDR1 MNHEY and CDR2 SVGAGI. V lost 0 bases and J lost 1, with 9 bases in between. This CDR3 spans 15 amino acids. These data originate in a study of somatic mutations in cytotoxic T cells in rheumatoid arthritis. General observations from the study: About an eighth of the roughly 65 patients had a largest CD8+ clone above 20% of CD8+ cells. Rheumatoid arthritis patients, but not healthy controls, exhibited increasing CD8+ clonality with age.

Of the blood donors acting as healthy controls, 45% to 55% were female, and their median age was around 52 years (range about 21-80). The investigators isolated CD4+ and CD8+ cells by positive magnetic bead selection and checked their purity by flow cytometry. Measured with immunoSEQ multiplex PCR; TCRdb has only the in-frame clones, and not every one. The table has some 40,000 clones, under 90% seen once. Sequences were obtained from CD8+ T cells sorted from blood. This receptor was identified in a man aged 35-49 years in good health. The genes are TRBV6-5 and TRBJ1-1; D gene uncertain. CDR3 in amino acids: CASSYSGYANTEAFF. The DNA for the CDR3 is TGTGCCAGCAGTTACTCTGGGTACGCGAACACTGAAGCTTTCTTT.